This T cell receptor beta chain was captured in a study of cytomegalovirus exposure and HLA in healthy donors. Study-wide results and caveats: There were some public TCRs occurring in many donors, but most TCR sequences were rare.

PCR involved 60 Vbeta and 13 Jbeta primers. The repertoire was sequenced with immunoSEQ multiplex PCR; TCRdb's copy has only in-frame clones and lacks some. The repertoire shows about 54,000 clones; the top ten hold approximately 7%. To note about this clone: Its antigen is still unknown.

This CDR3 has 13 residues. V shed 0 bases and J shed 10 bases, with 7 bases lying between them. Per germline, CDR1 SGHAT and CDR2 FQNNGV. Sequenced sample: PBMCs. The J gene is TRBJ1-6, the V gene TRBV11-2; D unresolved. This sequence was found in a woman aged 40 to 55 in good health and CMV-seronegative. The CDR3 loop is CASSLDHQSPLHF. The CDR3 DNA reads as TGTGCCAGCAGCTTAGATCATCAATCACCCCTCCACTTT.